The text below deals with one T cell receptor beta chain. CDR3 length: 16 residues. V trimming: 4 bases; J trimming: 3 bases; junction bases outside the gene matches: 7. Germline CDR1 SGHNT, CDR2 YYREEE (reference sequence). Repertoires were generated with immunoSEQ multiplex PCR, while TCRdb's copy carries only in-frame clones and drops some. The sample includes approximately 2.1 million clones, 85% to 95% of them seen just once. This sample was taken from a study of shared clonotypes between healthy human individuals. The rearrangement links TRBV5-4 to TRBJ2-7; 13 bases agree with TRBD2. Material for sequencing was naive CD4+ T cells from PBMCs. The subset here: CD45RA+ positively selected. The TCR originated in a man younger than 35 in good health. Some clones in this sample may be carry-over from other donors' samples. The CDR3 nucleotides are TGTGCCAGCAGCCTGGGACTAGCGGGGAACGGCTACGAGCAGTACTTC. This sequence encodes CASSLGLAGNGYEQYF.